Below are 2 T cell receptor beta chains sequenced from a single sample in a study of a mutant IDH1 vaccine in newly diagnosed glioma (dated by TCRdb to the early 2020s). The antigens these receptors bind are not known. The protocol used for the library was the immunoSEQ multiplex PCR assay. This immuneACCESS table, as held by TCRdb, lists in-frame sequences with V and J called but not all clones. Of the missing ones, under half trace to an unresolved V gene in checked studies; the others have no known cause. The table for this sample lists some 25,000 clones; around 77% of them were counted only once. 9% to 10% of the sample is held by the ten biggest clonotypes. This specimen's time point label, interpreted: week 11, during vaccination. A 20-mer mutant IDH1 peptide at 300 micrograms in Montanide made up each vaccine dose, which was injected subcutaneously together with topical imiquimod. The sample here was PBMCs, taken from a glioma patient whose treatment included an IDH1 peptide vaccine. The receptor set was obtained from a young woman with glioma.

This clone was found a few times. V is TRBV19 and J is TRBJ1-4; no reliable D call. Trimming shortened V by 1 base and J by 7 bases, and 1 base separated the two germline ends. The CDR3 sequence is 11 residues long. Germline CDR1 LNHDA, CDR2 SQIVND (reference sequence). DNA for the CDR3: TGTGCCAGTAGTATAGGTGAAAAACTGTTTTTT. This codes for CASSIGEKLFF.

The genes are TRBV12-1 and TRBJ1-5; the table's D gene call, TRBD1, was not cross checked with the DNA. TRBV12-1 is reported as a pseudogene. There are 15 residues in the CDR3. The CDR3 protein is CASSEDRGGYQPQHF. The CDR3 DNA reads TGTGCCAGCAGCGAGGACAGGGGCGGTTATCAGCCCCAGCATTTT.